This TCR beta chain emerged from a study of blood T cell repertoires in COVID-19. Germline V lookup: CDR1 SGHRS, CDR2 YFSETQ. The length of the CDR3 is 14 residues. J lost 8 bases, V lost 4 bases, and 10 bases had no gene match. Original handling: By means of reference gene primer amplification, nucleated cell counts were estimated. Measured with immunoSEQ multiplex PCR; TCRdb has only the in-frame clones, and not every one. That table gives V, J and clone size, and the DNA gave D and trimming. The top ten clones hold about 5.9% of a sample with a few hundred thousand clones, about 90% of them seen once.

The TCR sequence derives from a man aged 55 to 69 with acute or convalescent COVID-19. The chain employs TRBV5-1 and TRBJ1-2; TRBD1 aligns across 8 bases. The sequenced material came from peripheral blood. DNA for the CDR3: TGCGCCAGCAGCGGCGGGCAGGGGGCAGGAGGCTACACCTTC. This gives the protein CASSGGQGAGGYTF.